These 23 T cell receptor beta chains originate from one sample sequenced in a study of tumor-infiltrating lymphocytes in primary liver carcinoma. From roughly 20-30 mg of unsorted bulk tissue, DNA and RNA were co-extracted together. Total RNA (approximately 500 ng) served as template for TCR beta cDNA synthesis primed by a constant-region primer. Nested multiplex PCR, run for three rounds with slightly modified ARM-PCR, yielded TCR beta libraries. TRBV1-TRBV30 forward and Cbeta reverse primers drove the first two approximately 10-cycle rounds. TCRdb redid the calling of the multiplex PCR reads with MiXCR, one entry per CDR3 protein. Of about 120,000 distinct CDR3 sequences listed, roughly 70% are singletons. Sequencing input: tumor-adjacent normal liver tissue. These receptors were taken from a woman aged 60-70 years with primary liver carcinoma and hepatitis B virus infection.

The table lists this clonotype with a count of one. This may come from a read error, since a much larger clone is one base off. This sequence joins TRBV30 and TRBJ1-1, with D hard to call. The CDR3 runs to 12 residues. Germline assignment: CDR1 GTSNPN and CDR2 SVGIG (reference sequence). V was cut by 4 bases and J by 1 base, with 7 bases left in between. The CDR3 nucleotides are TGTGCCTGGAAGGAACAGAACACTGAAGCTTTCTTT. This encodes CAWKEQNTEAFF.

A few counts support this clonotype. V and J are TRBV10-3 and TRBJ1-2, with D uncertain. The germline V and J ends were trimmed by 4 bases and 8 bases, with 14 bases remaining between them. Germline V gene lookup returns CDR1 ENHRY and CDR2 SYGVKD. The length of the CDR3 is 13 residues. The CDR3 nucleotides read TGTGCCATCAGTGCGGAGTTCTGGGGAGGCTACACCTTC. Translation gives CAISAEFWGGYTF.

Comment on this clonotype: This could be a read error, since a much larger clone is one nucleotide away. CDR3: CASSFPSTNTQYF. The CDR3 coding sequence is TGTGCCAGCAGTTTCCCCTCCACAAATACGCAGTATTTT. The V gene is TRBV28, the J gene TRBJ2-3; D gene unclear. Germline CDR1 is MDHEN and CDR2 is SYDVKM. This CDR3 is 13 amino acids long. The full variable domain, its missing parts supplied by reference TRBV28 and TRBJ2-3, is DVKVTQSSRYLVKRTGEKVFLECVQDMDHENMFWYRQDPGLGLRLIYFSYDVKMKEKGDIPEGYSVSREKKERFSLILESASTNQTSMYLCASSFPSTNTQYFGPGTRLTVL.

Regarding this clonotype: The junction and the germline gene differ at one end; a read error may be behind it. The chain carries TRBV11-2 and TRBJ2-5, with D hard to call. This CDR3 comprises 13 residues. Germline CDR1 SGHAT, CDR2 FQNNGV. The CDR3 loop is CASNLEFKWTQYF. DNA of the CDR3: TGTGCCAGCAACTTAGAATTCAAGTGGACCCAGTACTTC.

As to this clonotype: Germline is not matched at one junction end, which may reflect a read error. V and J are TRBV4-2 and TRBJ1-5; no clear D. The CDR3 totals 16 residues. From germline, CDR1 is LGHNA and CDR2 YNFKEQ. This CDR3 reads CASNQDAPGSNQPQHF. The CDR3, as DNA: TGTGCCAGCAACCAAGATGCCCCTGGAAGCAATCAACCCCAGCATTTT.

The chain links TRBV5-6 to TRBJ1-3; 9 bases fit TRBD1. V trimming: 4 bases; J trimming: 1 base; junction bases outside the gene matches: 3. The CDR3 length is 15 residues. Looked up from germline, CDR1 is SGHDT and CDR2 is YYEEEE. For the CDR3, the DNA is TGTGCCAGCAGCGCCGGGACAGGGTCTGGAAACACCATATATTTT. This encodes CASSAGTGSGNTIYF.

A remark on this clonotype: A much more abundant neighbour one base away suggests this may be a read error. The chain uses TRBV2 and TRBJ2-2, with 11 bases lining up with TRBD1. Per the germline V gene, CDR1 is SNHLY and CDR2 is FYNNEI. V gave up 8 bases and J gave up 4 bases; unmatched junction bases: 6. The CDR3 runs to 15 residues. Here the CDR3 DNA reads TGTGCCAGCTGTACCGGGACAGGGGGCACCGGGGAGCTGTTTTTT. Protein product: CASCTGTGGTGELFF.

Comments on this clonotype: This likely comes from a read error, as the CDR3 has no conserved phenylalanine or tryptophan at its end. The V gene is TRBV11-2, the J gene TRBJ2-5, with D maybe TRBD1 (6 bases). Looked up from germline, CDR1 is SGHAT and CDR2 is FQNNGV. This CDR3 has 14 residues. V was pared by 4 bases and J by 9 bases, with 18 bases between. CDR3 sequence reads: CASSSIPGPGAQYL. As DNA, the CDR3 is TGTGCCAGCAGCTCAATTCCGGGACCAGGGGCCCAGTACCTC.

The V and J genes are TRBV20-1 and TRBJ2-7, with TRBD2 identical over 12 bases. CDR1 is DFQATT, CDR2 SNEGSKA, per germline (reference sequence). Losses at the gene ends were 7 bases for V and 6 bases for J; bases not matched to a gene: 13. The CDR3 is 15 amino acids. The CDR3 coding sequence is TGCAGTGTCGATCCGACTAGCGGGAGCCTTCGCGAGCAGTACTTC. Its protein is CSVDPTSGSLREQYF.

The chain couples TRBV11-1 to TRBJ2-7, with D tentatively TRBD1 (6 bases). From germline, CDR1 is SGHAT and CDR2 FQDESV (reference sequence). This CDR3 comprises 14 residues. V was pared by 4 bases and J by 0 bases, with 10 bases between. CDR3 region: CASSYGQSSYEQYF. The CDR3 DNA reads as TGTGCCAGCAGCTACGGACAGAGCTCCTACGAGCAGTACTTC. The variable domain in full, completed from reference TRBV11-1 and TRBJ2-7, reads EAEVAQSPRYKITEKSQAVAFWCDPISGHATLYWYRQILGQGPELLVQFQDESVVDDSQLPKDRFSAERLKGVDSTLKIQPAELGDSAMYLCASSYGQSSYEQYFGPGTRLTVT.

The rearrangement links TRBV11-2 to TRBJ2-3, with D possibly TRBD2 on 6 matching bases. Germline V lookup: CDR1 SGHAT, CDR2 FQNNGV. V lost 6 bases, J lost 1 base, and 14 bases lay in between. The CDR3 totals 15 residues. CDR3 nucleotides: TGTGCCAGCAGGGTAGAGACGGGAGGCACAGATACGCAGTATTTT. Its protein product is CASRVETGGTDTQYF. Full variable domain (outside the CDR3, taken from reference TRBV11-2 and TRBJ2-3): EAGVAQSPRYKIIEKRQSVAFWCNPISGHATLYWYQQILGQGPKLLIQFQNNGVVDDSQLPKDRFSAERLKGVDSTLKIQPAKLEDSAVYLCASRVETGGTDTQYFGPGTRLTVL.

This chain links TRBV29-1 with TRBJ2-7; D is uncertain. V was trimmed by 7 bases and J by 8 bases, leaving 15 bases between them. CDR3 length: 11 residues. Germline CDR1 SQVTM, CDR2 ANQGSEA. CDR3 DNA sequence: TGCAGCGCCCCAATCCTAGGACAGCAGTACTTC. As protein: CSAPILGQQYF.

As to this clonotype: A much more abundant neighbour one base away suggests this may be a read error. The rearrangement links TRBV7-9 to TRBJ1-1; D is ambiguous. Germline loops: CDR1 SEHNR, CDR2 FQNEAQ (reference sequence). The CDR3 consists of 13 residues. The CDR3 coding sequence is TGTGCCAGCAGCGCTGATGGACTGGTTGAAACTTTCTTT. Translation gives CASSADGLVETFF.

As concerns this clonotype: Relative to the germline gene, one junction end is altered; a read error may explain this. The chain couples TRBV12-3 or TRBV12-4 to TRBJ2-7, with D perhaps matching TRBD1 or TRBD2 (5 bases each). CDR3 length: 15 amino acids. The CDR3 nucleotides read TGTGCCAACAGTTCCCAGTTCCGGGGCACCTACGAGCAGTACTTC. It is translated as CANSSQFRGTYEQYF.

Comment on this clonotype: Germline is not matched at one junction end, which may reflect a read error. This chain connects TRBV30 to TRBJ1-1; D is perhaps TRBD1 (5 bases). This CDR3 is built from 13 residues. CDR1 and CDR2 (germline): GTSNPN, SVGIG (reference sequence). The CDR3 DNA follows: TGTGTCTGGAGTCGAAGCAGGGTGTCAGAGGCTTTCTTT. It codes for CVWSRSRVSEAFF.

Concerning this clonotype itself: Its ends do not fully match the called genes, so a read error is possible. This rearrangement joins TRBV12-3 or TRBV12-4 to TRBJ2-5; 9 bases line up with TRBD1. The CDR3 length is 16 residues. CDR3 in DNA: TGTGTCAGCAGCGACCGGACAGGGGAGGTCACAAAGACCCAGTACTTC. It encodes CVSSDRTGEVTKTQYF.

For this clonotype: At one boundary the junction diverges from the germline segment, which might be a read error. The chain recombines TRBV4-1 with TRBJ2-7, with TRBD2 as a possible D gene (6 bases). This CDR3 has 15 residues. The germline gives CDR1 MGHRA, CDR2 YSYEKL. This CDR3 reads CASSQVGTSDYEQYF. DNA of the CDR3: TGTGCCAGCAGCCAAGTTGGGACTTCGGATTACGAGCAGTACTTC.

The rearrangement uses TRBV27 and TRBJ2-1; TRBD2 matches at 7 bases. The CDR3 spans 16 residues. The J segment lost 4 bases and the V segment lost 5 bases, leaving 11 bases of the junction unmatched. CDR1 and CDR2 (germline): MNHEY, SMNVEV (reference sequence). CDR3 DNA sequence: TGTGCCAGCAGTACTGATGCGGGAGTAGGGTACAATGAGCAGTTCTTC. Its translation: CASSTDAGVGYNEQFF.

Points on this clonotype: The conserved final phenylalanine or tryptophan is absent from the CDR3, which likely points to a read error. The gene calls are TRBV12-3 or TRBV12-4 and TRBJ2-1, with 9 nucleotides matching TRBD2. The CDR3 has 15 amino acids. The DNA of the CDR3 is TGTGCCAGCACTTTGGGGCTAGCGGGACTCAATGGGCAGTTCTCC. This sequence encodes CASTLGLAGLNGQFS.

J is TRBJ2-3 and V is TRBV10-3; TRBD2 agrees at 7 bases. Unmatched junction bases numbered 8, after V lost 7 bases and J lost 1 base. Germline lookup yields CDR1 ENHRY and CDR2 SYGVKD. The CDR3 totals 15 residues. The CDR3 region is CAINRGGRGTDTQYF. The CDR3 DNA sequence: TGTGCCATCAACCGTGGGGGGAGGGGCACAGATACGCAGTATTTT.

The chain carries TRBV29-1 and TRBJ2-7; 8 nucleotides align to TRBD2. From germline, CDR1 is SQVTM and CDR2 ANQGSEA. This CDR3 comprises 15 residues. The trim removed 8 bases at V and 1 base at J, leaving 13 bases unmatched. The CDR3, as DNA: TGCAGCTCCCACGAGTTCGGGAGGGCGTCCTACGAGCAGTACTTC. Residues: CSSHEFGRASYEQYF.

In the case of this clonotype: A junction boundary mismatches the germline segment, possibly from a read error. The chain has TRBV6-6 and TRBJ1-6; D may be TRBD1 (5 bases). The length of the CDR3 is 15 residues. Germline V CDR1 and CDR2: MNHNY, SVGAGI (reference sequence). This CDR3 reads CANSLQGPYNSLLHF. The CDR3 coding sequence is TGTGCCAACAGTTTGCAGGGACCCTATAATTCACTCCTCCACTTT.

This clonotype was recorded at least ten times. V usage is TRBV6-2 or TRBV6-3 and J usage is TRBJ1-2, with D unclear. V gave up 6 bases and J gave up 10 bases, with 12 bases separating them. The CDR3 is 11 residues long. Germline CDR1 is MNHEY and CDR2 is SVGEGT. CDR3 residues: CASRAGRIYTF. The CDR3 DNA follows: TGTGCCAGCAGAGCCGGGCGTATCTACACCTTC.